This T cell receptor (beta chain) was sequenced for a study of CXCR3-negative and CXCR3-positive naive CD8 T cells. Study information: Cumulative TRB read yield was 120 million to 150 million, averaging about 1.5 +/- 0.3 million per library.

Preparation of TRB cDNA libraries relied on 5' RACE carrying UMI labels. After re-calling the 5' RACE reads, TCRdb lists one entry per CDR3 protein, DNA absent. Recorded here are approximately 83,000 distinct CDR3 sequences; the top ten clones represent approximately 1.7%. Identification of naive CD8+ T cells rested on CD45RO-CCR7+CD27+CD95- status. From germline, CDR1 is SGHTA and CDR2 FQGNSA. CDR3 length: 13 residues. Regarding this clonotype: Its specificity is unknown.

General study points: Naive CXCR3-negative cells resembled naive CXCR3-positive cells in TRBV-TRBJ usage; memory cells differed.

The chain is built from TRBV7-2 and TRBJ2-7. Sequenced sample: naive CXCR3- CD8+ T cells from blood. Stated subset: CD45RO-CCR7+CD27+CD95- naive CD8+ T cells lacking CXCR3 (TNR3-). This TCR derives from a human donor in good health. Some clones in this sample may be carry-over from other donors' samples. The CDR3 sequence: CASRLGSTYEQYF.